A single sample is the source of the 30 T cell receptor beta chains below, sequenced in a study of blood T cell repertoires in COVID-19. TCRdb's table, derived via immunoSEQ multiplex PCR, lists solely in-frame clones and lacks some. Of 200,000 or so clones in the sample, approximately 80% are singletons; the top ten hold 6.9%. The sample was peripheral blood. The receptors shown here come from a human donor with acute or convalescent COVID-19. The donor label of this sample is uncertain.

V is TRBV28 and J is TRBJ2-3, with unresolved D. V gave up 2 bases and J gave up 0 bases, with 3 bases separating them. This CDR3 has 13 residues. Looked up from germline, CDR1 is MDHEN and CDR2 is SYDVKM. The DNA of the CDR3 is TGTGCCAGCAGTTTACCTAGCACAGATACGCAGTATTTT. Protein: CASSLPSTDTQYF.

The rearrangement links TRBV7-2 to TRBJ2-3; 7 positions match TRBD2. CDR1 is SGHTA and CDR2 is FQGNSA in the germline V gene. The CDR3 is 14 residues long. V trimming: 2 bases; J trimming: 1 base; junction bases outside the gene matches: 0. CDR3 amino acids: CASSLLAGTDTQYF. The CDR3 DNA sequence: TGTGCCAGCAGCTTACTAGCGGGCACAGATACGCAGTATTTT.

This clone was seen only a few times. The chain employs TRBV28 and TRBJ2-7, with 10 bases lining up with TRBD2. The CDR3 has 14 amino acids. Trimming at V came to 7 bases and at J to 7 bases, leaving 10 bases not matched to a gene. Germline V gene data show CDR1 as MDHEN and CDR2 as SYDVKM. The DNA of the CDR3 is TGTGCCAGCACGGGCAGCGGGAGGGCCAATGAGCAGTACTTC. It specifies CASTGSGRANEQYF.

The CDR3 protein is CASSQDRGKETQYF. CDR3 bases: TGTGCCAGCAGTCAGGACAGGGGAAAAGAGACCCAGTACTTC. This chain joins TRBV2 and TRBJ2-5; TRBD1 matches 9 bases. The CDR3 totals 14 residues. Germline values: CDR1 SNHLY, CDR2 FYNNEI. V lost 5 bases, J lost 3 bases, and 4 bases stayed unmatched.

This clone was detected only a few times. The V gene is TRBV15, the J gene TRBJ2-3; a weak D match, TRBD1 (6 bases). Trimming took 3 bases from V and 2 from J, leaving 15 bases between them. The CDR3 covers 16 residues. Germline values: CDR1 LNHNV, CDR2 YYDKDF (reference sequence). The CDR3 here is CATSSYLQGSTDTQYF. CDR3 sequence (DNA): TGTGCCACCAGCAGTTACTTACAGGGATCCACAGATACGCAGTATTTT.

This clone was found a few times. The V and J genes are TRBV7-3 and TRBJ2-7, with 7 bases that match TRBD2. CDR1 is SGHTA, CDR2 FQGTGA, per germline. With 0 bases clipped from V and 1 base from J, the junction kept 6 bases outside the gene matches. The CDR3 is 16 amino acids. CDR3 DNA: TGTGCCAGCAGCTTAACCGGGAGAGCGGGGTCCTACGAGCAGTACTTC. Translated, it gives CASSLTGRAGSYEQYF.

The rearrangement joins TRBV4-2 to TRBJ2-1; 8 nucleotides line up with TRBD1. The J segment lost 6 bases and the V segment lost 3 bases, leaving 10 bases of the junction unmatched. Germline CDR1 reads LGHNA; CDR2 reads YNFKEQ. This CDR3 spans 16 amino acids. The CDR3 reads CASSQSRTGMGNEQFF. The DNA of the CDR3 is TGTGCCAGCAGCCAGTCTCGGACAGGGATGGGCAATGAGCAGTTCTTC.

The chain is built from TRBV6-1 and TRBJ2-7; 9 bases fit TRBD2. The CDR3 covers 19 residues. V lost 1 base, J lost 4 bases, and 17 bases stayed unmatched. CDR1 is MNHNS and CDR2 is SASEGT in the germline V gene. Written as DNA, the CDR3 is TGTGCCAGCAGTGAAGGGTTAGGTCTAGCGGGACCCGCTGCTTACGAGCAGTACTTC. Residues: CASSEGLGLAGPAAYEQYF.

V is TRBV29-1 and J is TRBJ2-3; D remains ambiguous. V gave up 3 bases and J gave up 1 base, with 11 bases separating them. This CDR3 has 14 amino acids. CDR1 SQVTM and CDR2 ANQGSEA come from the germline V gene. In DNA form, the CDR3 reads TGCAGCGTTGAGGGTGGCGGAGGCACAGATACGCAGTATTTT. Protein: CSVEGGGGTDTQYF.

V gene TRBV29-1 combines with J gene TRBJ2-1, with D possibly TRBD1 on 5 matching bases. Trimming stripped 7 bases from V and 9 bases from J, with 13 bases between. Per germline, CDR1 SQVTM and CDR2 ANQGSEA. CDR3 length: 11 residues. CDR3 sequence (DNA): TGCAGCGGGGGCGAGGCAGGTGAGCAGTTCTTC. It translates to CSGGEAGEQFF.

The rearrangement links TRBV7-2 to TRBJ1-3; no reliable D call. CDR3 length equals 16 residues. The germline CDR1 and CDR2 sequences are SGHTA and FQGNSA. Trimming cost V 0 bases and J 0 bases, with 9 bases left between them. The CDR3: CASSLAPGYSGNTIYF. The CDR3 DNA reads as TGTGCCAGCAGCTTAGCTCCGGGTTACTCTGGAAACACCATATATTTT.

This sequence joins TRBV4-2 and TRBJ2-7, with 9 bases identical to TRBD2. The CDR3 spans 14 residues. The trim removed 8 bases at V and 2 bases at J, leaving 7 bases unmatched. Germline V lookup: CDR1 LGHNA, CDR2 YNFKEQ. CDR3 nucleotide sequence: TGTGCCAGCTCGACTAGCGGAGAAACCTACGAGCAGTACTTC. Protein sequence: CASSTSGETYEQYF.

This chain connects TRBV27 to TRBJ1-1; tentative D call: TRBD1 (6 bases). The V gene's germline CDR1 is MNHEY and CDR2 SMNVEV (reference sequence). The CDR3 is 14 residues long. V dropped 6 bases and J dropped 4 bases, with 15 bases sitting between them. The CDR3 spells CASRPWGGLTEAFF. The CDR3 bases are TGTGCCAGCAGGCCGTGGGGGGGGCTCACTGAAGCTTTCTTT.

The CDR3 loop is CASRQLGGSTGELFF. The CDR3, as DNA: TGTGCCAGCAGGCAACTAGGCGGGTCCACCGGGGAGCTGTTTTTT. The chain uses TRBV11-2 and TRBJ2-2; weak D call: TRBD2 (5 bases). Trimming removed 6 bases at V and 4 bases at J, with 15 bases between. This CDR3 spans 15 amino acids. Per the germline V gene, CDR1 is SGHAT and CDR2 is FQNNGV.

This clone was seen a few times. V and J are TRBV7-8 and TRBJ1-1; maybe TRBD1 (6 bases). The V end lost 5 bases, the J end lost 10 bases, and 32 bases lay between the germline ends. Germline loops: CDR1 SGHVS, CDR2 FQNEAQ. There are 18 residues in the CDR3. CDR3 sequence reads: CASSLLLTNRVEGVRAFF. The CDR3 bases are TGTGCCAGCAGCCTACTACTTACTAACAGGGTTGAAGGGGTTCGAGCTTTCTTT.

This chain connects TRBV10-3 to TRBJ2-1; tentatively, D is TRBD2 (6 bases). V lost 10 bases and J 5 bases, leaving 15 bases between the germline ends. The CDR3 runs to 13 residues. Looked up from germline, CDR1 is ENHRY and CDR2 is SYGVKD. CDR3 loop: CATNSGPNNEQFF. The CDR3 DNA reads as TGTGCCACCAACAGCGGGCCTAACAATGAGCAGTTCTTC.

Here the CDR3 DNA reads TGTGCCAGCAGCTTACGGACAGGGAACACTGAAGCTTTCTTT. It encodes CASSLRTGNTEAFF. The chain has TRBV11-2 and TRBJ1-1, with TRBD1 matching 7 bases. The length of the CDR3 is 14 residues. CDR1 and CDR2 (germline): SGHAT, FQNNGV. V lost 2 bases, J lost 1 base, and 1 base stayed unmatched.

The gene calls are TRBV7-6 and TRBJ1-5; D is unresolved. Germline values: CDR1 SGHVS, CDR2 FNYEAQ. The CDR3 length is 17 residues. Trimming cost V 8 bases and J 0 bases, with 20 bases left between them. CDR3 sequence: CASFGPSGYFSNQPQHF. DNA of the CDR3: TGTGCCAGCTTCGGGCCCTCGGGGTATTTTAGCAATCAGCCCCAGCATTTT. Full variable domain (rest looked up from reference TRBV7-6 and TRBJ1-5): GAGVSQSPRYKVTKRGQDVALRCDPISGHVSLYWYRQALGQGPEFLTYFNYEAQQDKSGLPNDRFSAERPEGSISTLTIQRTEQRDSAMYRCASFGPSGYFSNQPQHFGDGTRLSIL.

This chain joins TRBV5-1 and TRBJ2-3; D might be TRBD2 (5 bases). CDR1 and CDR2 from the germline V gene are SGHRS and YFSETQ. This CDR3 region has 14 residues. V was pared by 4 bases and J by 6 bases, with 15 bases between. As DNA, the CDR3 is TGCGCCAGCAGCCCAATCCGGGGTACCGATACGCAGTATTTT. Protein sequence: CASSPIRGTDTQYF.

The rearrangement joins TRBV7-9 to TRBJ2-1, with D unresolved. This CDR3 is built from 14 residues. Between the trimmed V and J ends, which lost 5 bases and 0 bases, there was a span of 8 bases. In germline, CDR1 is SEHNR, CDR2 FQNEAQ (reference sequence). CDR3 nucleotide sequence: TGTGCCAGCAGCGGCACGTTCTCCTACAATGAGCAGTTCTTC. This encodes CASSGTFSYNEQFF. Filled out from reference TRBV7-9 and TRBJ2-1, the complete variable domain reads DTGVSQNPRHKITKRGQNVTFRCDPISEHNRLYWYRQTLGQGPEFLTYFQNEAQLEKSRLLSDRFSAERPKGSFSTLEIQRTEQGDSAMYLCASSGTFSYNEQFFGPGTRLTVL.

The sample holds a few counts of this clone. The rearrangement uses TRBV10-3 and TRBJ2-3, with 8 bases matching TRBD2. V was clipped by 2 bases and J by 4 bases; unmatched bases: 2. Germline-derived CDR1 and CDR2 are ENHRY and SYGVKD. This CDR3 has 14 amino acids. CDR3 region: CAISERGGPDTQYF. In nucleotides, the CDR3 is TGTGCCATCAGTGAGCGGGGGGGGCCAGATACGCAGTATTTT.

The rearrangement uses TRBV30 and TRBJ2-3; TRBD2 might be the D (5 bases). V lost 5 bases and J lost 8, with 17 bases in between. The germline CDR1 and CDR2 sequences are GTSNPN and SVGIG (reference sequence). This CDR3 region has 13 residues. As DNA, the CDR3 is TGTGCCTGGTCGGGGTTTGAAAAGGGTACGCAGTATTTT. It specifies CAWSGFEKGTQYF.

This clone appeared a few times. J is TRBJ2-6 and V is TRBV28, with unresolved D. The CDR3 is made up of 14 amino acids. Germline-derived CDR1 and CDR2 are MDHEN and SYDVKM. V was shortened by 8 bases and J by 2 bases, with 10 bases between the two germline ends. CDR3 protein: CASGTVAGANVLTF. Written as DNA, the CDR3 is TGTGCCAGCGGAACAGTGGCTGGGGCCAACGTCCTGACTTTC.

This clone was counted a single time. The chain is built from TRBV5-5 and TRBJ2-1, with 11 bases that match TRBD2. The CDR3 covers 15 residues. With 0 bases clipped from V and 7 bases from J, the junction kept 3 bases outside the gene matches. The germline gives CDR1 SGHKS, CDR2 YYEKEE (reference sequence). The CDR3 bases are TGTGCCAGCAGCTTGGCGGCTAGCGGGAGGAATGAGCAGTTCTTC. The encoded protein is CASSLAASGRNEQFF.

The chain recombines TRBV5-1 with TRBJ2-1, with 7 bases that match TRBD2. The CDR3 covers 15 residues. V lost 0 bases and J lost 9; bases outside the gene matches: 9. From germline, CDR1 is SGHRS and CDR2 YFSETQ. The CDR3 here is CASSLESSGSFEQFF. DNA for the CDR3: TGCGCCAGCAGCTTGGAGTCTAGCGGATCCTTTGAGCAGTTCTTC.

V is TRBV2 and J is TRBJ1-4; 10 nucleotides line up with TRBD1. The germline V gene has CDR1 SNHLY and CDR2 FYNNEI. The CDR3 has 16 residues. With V trimmed by 5 bases and J by 4 bases, 7 bases remained unmatched. The CDR3 DNA reads TGTGCCAGCAGTCCCTTAGGGACAGGGGATAATGAAAAACTGTTTTTT. Amino acid sequence: CASSPLGTGDNEKLFF. Full variable domain (missing parts from reference TRBV2 and TRBJ1-4): EPEVTQTPSHQVTQMGQEVILRCVPISNHLYFYWYRQILGQKVEFLVSFYNNEISEKSEIFDDQFSVERPDGSNFTLKIRSTKLEDSAMYFCASSPLGTGDNEKLFFGSGTQLSVL.

The chain carries TRBV12-3 or TRBV12-4 and TRBJ2-7; 9 positions match TRBD1. The CDR3 is 12 amino acids. V lost 6 bases to trimming and J lost 6 bases; unmatched junction nucleotides: 3. The CDR3, as DNA: TGTGCCAGCAGAAAGACAGGGGGCGAGCAGTACTTC. It translates to CASRKTGGEQYF.

The chain combines TRBV18 with TRBJ1-4; 7 bases align to TRBD1. Germline CDR1 KGHSH, CDR2 LQKENI. This CDR3 has 14 residues. V gave up 6 bases and J gave up 6 bases; unmatched junction bases: 7. The CDR3 sequence: CASSPDRSYEKLFF. The CDR3 bases are TGTGCCAGCTCGCCGGACAGGAGCTATGAAAAACTGTTTTTT.

This chain connects TRBV7-2 to TRBJ1-2; no clear D gene. V was shortened by 0 bases and J by 6 bases, with 5 bases between the two germline ends. The germline V gene has CDR1 SGHTA and CDR2 FQGNSA. This CDR3 has 12 residues. For the CDR3, the DNA is TGTGCCAGCAGCTTAGCGCGCAATGGCTACACCTTC. Translation gives CASSLARNGYTF. Filled out from reference TRBV7-2 and TRBJ1-2, the complete variable domain reads GAGVSQSPSNKVTEKGKDVELRCDPISGHTALYWYRQSLGQGLEFLIYFQGNSAPDKSGLPSDRFSAERTGGSVSTLTIQRTQQEDSAVYLCASSLARNGYTFGSGTRLTVV.

J is TRBJ1-4 and V is TRBV5-1; D is unresolved. The germline gives CDR1 SGHRS, CDR2 YFSETQ. Deletions cut 0 bases from V and 4 bases from J, with 16 bases between. CDR3 length: 17 residues. The CDR3 DNA follows: TGCGCCAGCAGCTTGGCCAAAGGAAACAGTTTTAATGAAAAACTGTTTTTT. This codes for CASSLAKGNSFNEKLFF.